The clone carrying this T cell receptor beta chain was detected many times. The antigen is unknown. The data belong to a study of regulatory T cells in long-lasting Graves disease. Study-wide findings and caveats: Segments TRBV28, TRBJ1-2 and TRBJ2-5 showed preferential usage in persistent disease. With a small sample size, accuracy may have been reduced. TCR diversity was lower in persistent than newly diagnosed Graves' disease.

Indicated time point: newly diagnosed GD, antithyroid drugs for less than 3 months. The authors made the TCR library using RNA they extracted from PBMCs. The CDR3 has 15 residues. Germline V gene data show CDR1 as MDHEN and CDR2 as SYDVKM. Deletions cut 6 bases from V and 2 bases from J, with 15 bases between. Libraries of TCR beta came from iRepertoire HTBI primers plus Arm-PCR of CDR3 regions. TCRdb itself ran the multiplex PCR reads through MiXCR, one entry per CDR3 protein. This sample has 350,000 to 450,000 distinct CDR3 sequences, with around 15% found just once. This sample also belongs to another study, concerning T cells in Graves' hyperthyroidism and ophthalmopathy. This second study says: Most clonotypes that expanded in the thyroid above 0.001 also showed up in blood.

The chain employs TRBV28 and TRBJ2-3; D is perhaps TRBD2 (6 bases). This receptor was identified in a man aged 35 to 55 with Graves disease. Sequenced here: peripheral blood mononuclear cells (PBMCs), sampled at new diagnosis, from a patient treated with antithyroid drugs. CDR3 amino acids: CASSERGLLTDTQYF. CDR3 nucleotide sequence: TGTGCCAGCAGCGAAAGGGGACTTCTCACAGATACGCAGTATTTT.